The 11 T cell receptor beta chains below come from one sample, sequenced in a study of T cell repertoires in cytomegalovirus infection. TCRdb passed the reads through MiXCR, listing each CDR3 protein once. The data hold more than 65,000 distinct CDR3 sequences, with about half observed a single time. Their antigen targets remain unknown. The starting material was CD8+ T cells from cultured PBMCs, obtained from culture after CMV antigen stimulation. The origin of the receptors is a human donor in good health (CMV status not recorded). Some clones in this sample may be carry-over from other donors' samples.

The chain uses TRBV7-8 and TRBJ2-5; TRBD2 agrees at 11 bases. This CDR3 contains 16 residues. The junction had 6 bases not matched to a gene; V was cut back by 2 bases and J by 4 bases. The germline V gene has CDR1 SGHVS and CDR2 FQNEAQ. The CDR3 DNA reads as TGTGCCAGCAGCTTATCCAGGCTAGCGGGAGGAGAGACCCAGTACTTC. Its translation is CASSLSRLAGGETQYF.

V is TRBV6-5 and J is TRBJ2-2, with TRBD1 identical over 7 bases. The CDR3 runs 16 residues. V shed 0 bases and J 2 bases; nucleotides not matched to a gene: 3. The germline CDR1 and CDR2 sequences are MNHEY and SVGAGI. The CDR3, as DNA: TGTGCCAGCAGTTACTCAACAGGGGCAAACACCGGGGAGCTGTTTTTT. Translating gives CASSYSTGANTGELFF.

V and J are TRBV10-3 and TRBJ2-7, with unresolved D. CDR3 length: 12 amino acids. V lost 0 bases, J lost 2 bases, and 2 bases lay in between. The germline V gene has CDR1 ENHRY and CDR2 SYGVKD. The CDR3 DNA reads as TGTGCCATCAGTGAGTCGACCTACGAGCAGTACTTC. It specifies CAISESTYEQYF.

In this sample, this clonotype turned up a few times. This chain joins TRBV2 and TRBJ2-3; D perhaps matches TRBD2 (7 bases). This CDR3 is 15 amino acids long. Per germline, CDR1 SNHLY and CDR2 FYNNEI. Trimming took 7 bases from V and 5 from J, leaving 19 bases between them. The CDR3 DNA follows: TGTGCCAGCATCCGAGGGGGGGCCCGAATAGATACGCAGTATTTT. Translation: CASIRGGARIDTQYF.

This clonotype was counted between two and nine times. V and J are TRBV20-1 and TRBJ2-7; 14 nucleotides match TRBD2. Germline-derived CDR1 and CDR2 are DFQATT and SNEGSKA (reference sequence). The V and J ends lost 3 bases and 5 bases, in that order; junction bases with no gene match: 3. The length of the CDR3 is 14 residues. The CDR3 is CSARGLAGAHEQYF. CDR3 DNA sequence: TGCAGTGCTAGGGGACTAGCGGGGGCCCACGAGCAGTACTTC.

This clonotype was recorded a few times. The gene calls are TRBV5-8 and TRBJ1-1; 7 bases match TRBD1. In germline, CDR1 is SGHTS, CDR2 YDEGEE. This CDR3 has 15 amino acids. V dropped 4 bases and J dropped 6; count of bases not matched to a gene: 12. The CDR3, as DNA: TGTGCCAGCAGCCCAGGACAGGCCTCAGGGGCTGAAGCTTTCTTT. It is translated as CASSPGQASGAEAFF.

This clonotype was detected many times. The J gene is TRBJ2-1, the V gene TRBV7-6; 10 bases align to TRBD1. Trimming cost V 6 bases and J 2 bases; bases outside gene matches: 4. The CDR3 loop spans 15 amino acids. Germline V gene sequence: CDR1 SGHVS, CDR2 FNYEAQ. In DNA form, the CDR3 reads TGTGCCAGCAGGGCCGGGACAGGGGCCTACAATGAGCAGTTCTTC. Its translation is CASRAGTGAYNEQFF.

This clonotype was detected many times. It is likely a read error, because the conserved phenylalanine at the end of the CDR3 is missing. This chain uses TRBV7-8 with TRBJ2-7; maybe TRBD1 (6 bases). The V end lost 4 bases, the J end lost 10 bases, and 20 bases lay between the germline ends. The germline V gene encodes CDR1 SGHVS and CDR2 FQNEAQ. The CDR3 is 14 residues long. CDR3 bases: TGTGCCAGCAGCTGGGACACCCCTGGCGACGTTCAGTACTTA. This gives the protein CASSWDTPGDVQYL.

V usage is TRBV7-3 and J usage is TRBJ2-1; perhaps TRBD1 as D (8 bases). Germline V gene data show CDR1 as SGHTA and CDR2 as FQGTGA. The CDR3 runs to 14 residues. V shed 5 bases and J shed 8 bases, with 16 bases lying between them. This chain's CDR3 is CASSKTGGGDEQFF. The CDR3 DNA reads TGTGCCAGCAGCAAAACAGGGGGGGGAGATGAGCAGTTCTTC.

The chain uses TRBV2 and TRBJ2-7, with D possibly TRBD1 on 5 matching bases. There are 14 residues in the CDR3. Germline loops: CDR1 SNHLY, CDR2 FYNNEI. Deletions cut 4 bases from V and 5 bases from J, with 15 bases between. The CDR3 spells CASSGYQGINEQYF. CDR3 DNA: TGTGCCAGCAGTGGTTATCAGGGAATAAACGAGCAGTACTTC.

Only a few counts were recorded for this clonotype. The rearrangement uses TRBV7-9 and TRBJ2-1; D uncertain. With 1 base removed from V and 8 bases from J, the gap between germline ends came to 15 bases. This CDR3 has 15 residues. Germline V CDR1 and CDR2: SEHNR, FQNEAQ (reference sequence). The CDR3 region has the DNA TGTGCCAGCAGCTTAGGAACTAAGCCAGTTCATGAGCAGTTCTTC. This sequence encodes CASSLGTKPVHEQFF.